This entry is about one T cell receptor (beta chain). Its matching antigen is unknown. Regions amplified from RNA transcripts were the TCR beta CDR3 regions. First-round RT-PCR targeting the TCR CDR3 was performed with the HTBI primer set. A single record per CDR3 protein comes from TCRdb applying MiXCR to the multiplex PCR reads. The sample lists roughly 580,000 distinct CDR3 sequences, about 45% occurring once. The source of the sample is a study of T cells in Graves' hyperthyroidism and ophthalmopathy. The authors deemed Graves' hyperthyroidism stable absent ophthalmopathy progression within 18 months. Investigators excluded patients with uncontrolled infection, other autoimmune disease, pregnancy or lactation. Germline CDR1 is SEHNR and CDR2 is FQNEAQ (reference sequence). The CDR3 consists of 15 residues. V was trimmed by 3 bases and J by 9 bases, leaving 20 bases between them. Whole-study results and caveats: The blood repertoire included most of the expanded thyroid clonotypes above 0.001. The model identified upcoming ophthalmopathy a median approximately 6.4 months ahead of onset.

Sequencing used peripheral blood or thyroid tissue (not recorded which). This receptor was obtained from a woman aged 18-35 years with Graves' hyperthyroidism. The chain links TRBV7-9 to TRBJ1-2; weak D call: TRBD1 (5 bases). The DNA for the CDR3 is TGTGCCAGCAGCTTTAGCCGACAGTGGAGGGAAAGCTACACCTTC. This sequence encodes CASSFSRQWRESYTF.